These 32 T cell receptor beta chains were sequenced from one sample in a study of cytomegalovirus exposure and HLA in healthy donors. The PCR was carried out with 60 Vbeta primers and 13 Jbeta primers. Profiled with immunoSEQ multiplex PCR; TCRdb holds only in-frame clones, not every one. The top ten hold around 1.2% of the sample, which has 100,000 to 120,000 clones, less than 80% seen once. Sequencing input: PBMCs. These receptors were taken from a man under 40 in good health and CMV-seronegative.

The V call is TRBV11-3, the J call TRBJ2-2; TRBD2 matches at 9 bases. This CDR3 has 16 residues. The V gene's germline CDR1 is SGHNT and CDR2 YENEEA. Losses at the gene ends were 2 bases for V and 6 bases for J; bases not matched to a gene: 7. Here the CDR3 DNA reads TGTGCCAGCAGCTTAAGGGAAACTAGCGGGCCCGGGGAGCTGTTTTTT. It codes for CASSLRETSGPGELFF.

CDR3 in DNA: TGTGCCAGCAGCGTAGGGCGGTTTGGCAATCAGCCCCAGCATTTT. It yields the protein CASSVGRFGNQPQHF. The V and J genes are TRBV7-9 and TRBJ1-5, with D uncertain. The CDR3 covers 15 residues. Trimming took off 5 bases at V and 2 bases at J, with 13 bases between the two ends. Germline CDR1 and CDR2: SEHNR and FQNEAQ (reference sequence).

V gene TRBV19 combines with J gene TRBJ1-5; 7 bases match TRBD1. The length of the CDR3 is 13 residues. V lost 6 bases to trimming and J lost 7 bases; unmatched junction nucleotides: 6. CDR1 LNHDA and CDR2 SQIVND come from the germline V gene (reference sequence). The CDR3 region is CASSGTAKQPQHF. In nucleotides, the CDR3 is TGTGCCAGTAGCGGGACAGCTAAACAGCCCCAGCATTTT.

This clone was recorded only once. The chain recombines TRBV9 with TRBJ2-7; a weak D match, TRBD2 (6 bases). Per the germline V gene, CDR1 is SGDLS and CDR2 is YYNGEE. This CDR3 comprises 14 residues. The ends were cut back, 4 bases at V and 1 base at J, with 12 bases in the middle. CDR3 region: CASSLAGTSYEQYF. Written as DNA, the CDR3 is TGTGCCAGCAGCCTCGCCGGGACTTCCTACGAGCAGTACTTC.

V and J are TRBV5-6 and TRBJ2-7; a weak D match, TRBD1 (5 bases). The CDR3 sequence is 13 residues long. Trimming pared 0 bases from V and 2 bases from J, leaving 6 bases between. CDR1 is SGHDT, CDR2 YYEEEE, per germline. The CDR3 DNA sequence: TGTGCCAGCAGCTTGGGCAGGGCCTACGAGCAGTACTTC. Its protein is CASSLGRAYEQYF. The entire variable domain, with the rest obtained from reference TRBV5-6 and TRBJ2-7, is as follows: DAGVTQSPTHLIKTRGQQVTLRCSPKSGHDTVSWYQQALGQGPQFIFQYYEEEERQRGNFPDRFSGHQFPNYSSELNVNALLLGDSALYLCASSLGRAYEQYFGPGTRLTVT.

The rearrangement links TRBV6-5 to TRBJ2-5, with 8 positions matching TRBD1. Matching the DNA end better, TRBJ2-7 makes the J call doubtful. This CDR3 is 12 amino acids long. From germline, CDR1 is MNHEY and CDR2 SVGAGI. The CDR3, as DNA: TGTGCCAGCAGACAGGGGGCCTACGAGCAGTACTTC. Amino acids: CASRQGAYEQYF.

V is TRBV5-5 and J is TRBJ1-1; D gene uncertain. Germline V gene sequence: CDR1 SGHKS, CDR2 YYEKEE (reference sequence). V shed 3 bases and J shed 9 bases, with 12 bases lying between them. The CDR3 loop spans 12 amino acids. As DNA, the CDR3 is TGTGCCAGCAGCTCATCGGGGATTAAAGCTTTCTTT. Translated: CASSSSGIKAFF.

This clone was counted a single time. The V gene is TRBV4-3, the J gene TRBJ2-1; 9 bases match TRBD2. Unmatched junction bases numbered 7, after V lost 3 bases and J lost 10 bases. This CDR3 comprises 14 residues. Germline V gene data show CDR1 as LGHNA and CDR2 as YSLEER. This CDR3 is CASSQVMTSGEQFF. CDR3 nucleotide sequence: TGCGCCAGCAGCCAGGTAATGACTAGCGGAGAGCAGTTCTTC.

This clone has only a few counts. The chain couples TRBV19 to TRBJ2-7, with 8 bases identical to TRBD2. Germline V gene sequence: CDR1 LNHDA, CDR2 SQIVND (reference sequence). The J segment lost 0 bases and the V segment lost 5 bases, leaving 3 bases of the junction unmatched. This CDR3 has 14 amino acids. The CDR3 region has the DNA TGTGCCAGTAGTGCGACTAGCGACTCCTACGAGCAGTACTTC. It yields the protein CASSATSDSYEQYF.

The chain joins TRBV7-9 to TRBJ2-1; TRBD2 agrees at 13 bases. The V gene end was trimmed by 7 bases and the J gene end by 3 bases; junction bases not matched to a gene: 9. Germline assignment: CDR1 SEHNR and CDR2 FQNEAQ (reference sequence). The CDR3 runs to 17 residues. CDR3 nucleotide sequence: TGTGCCAGCACCCTCACCGGACTAGCGGGGGACTACAATGAGCAGTTCTTC. Protein: CASTLTGLAGDYNEQFF.

The chain combines TRBV6-5 with TRBJ2-7, with TRBD2 identical over 9 bases. V lost 0 bases to trimming and J lost 4 bases; unmatched junction nucleotides: 7. This CDR3 region has 16 residues. Germline CDR1 and CDR2: MNHEY and SVGAGI. The CDR3 loop is CASSYSFLAGQYEQYF. CDR3 nucleotide sequence: TGTGCCAGCAGTTACTCTTTTCTAGCGGGACAATACGAGCAGTACTTC.

This clone has only one observation. This chain links TRBV4-1 with TRBJ2-1; D perhaps matches TRBD2 (5 bases). From germline, CDR1 is MGHRA and CDR2 YSYEKL. The CDR3 totals 16 residues. Trimming removed 1 base from V and 2 bases from J, with 12 bases in between. Here the CDR3 DNA reads TGCGCCAGCAGCCAAGGTACTAGTCATGCCTACAATGAGCAGTTCTTC. Its protein is CASSQGTSHAYNEQFF.

In its sample, this clone was seen once. The chain is built from TRBV5-4 and TRBJ2-7; D is possibly TRBD2 (9 bases). CDR1 and CDR2 (germline): SGHNT, YYREEE (reference sequence). This CDR3 is built from 16 residues. V was cut by 4 bases and J by 3 bases, with 20 bases left in between. CDR3 bases: TGTGCCAGCAGCCAGGGGGCGGGGGGGTCATTCTACGAGCAGTACTTC. It encodes CASSQGAGGSFYEQYF. The whole variable domain, remainder taken from reference TRBV5-4 and TRBJ2-7, is ETGVTQSPTHLIKTRGQQVTLRCSSQSGHNTVSWYQQALGQGPQFIFQYYREEENGRGNFPPRFSGLQFPNYSSELNVNALELDDSALYLCASSQGAGGSFYEQYFGPGTRLTVT.

The V and J genes are TRBV29-1 and TRBJ2-7, with a possible D match to TRBD1 (5 bases). The CDR3 loop spans 13 amino acids. Trimming shortened V by 0 bases and J by 3 bases, and 9 bases separated the two germline ends. Germline V lookup: CDR1 SQVTM, CDR2 ANQGSEA. The CDR3 here is CSVEEKTDYEQYF. The CDR3 bases are TGCAGCGTTGAAGAGAAGACAGACTACGAGCAGTACTTC.

The chain joins TRBV10-1 to TRBJ2-2; 7 bases are a match to TRBD1. V was clipped by 6 bases and J by 6 bases; unmatched bases: 7. The length of the CDR3 is 14 residues. Germline CDR1 reads WNHNN; CDR2 reads SYGVQD (reference sequence). The CDR3 protein is CASRLDRVAGELFF. DNA for the CDR3: TGCGCCAGCAGACTCGACAGGGTCGCCGGGGAGCTGTTTTTT.

V gene TRBV30 combines with J gene TRBJ2-1; D uncertain. CDR1 and CDR2 (germline): GTSNPN, SVGIG (reference sequence). The length of the CDR3 is 11 residues. Trimming removed 0 bases from V and 9 bases from J, with 6 bases in between. The CDR3, as DNA: TGTGCCTGGAGTGTATTTAGTGAGCAGTTCTTC. Translated, it gives CAWSVFSEQFF.

As concerns this clone: Additional DNA sequences in this sample encode the identical CDR3. The rearrangement uses TRBV5-8 and TRBJ1-4; TRBD1 aligns across 9 bases. This CDR3 has 14 amino acids. Germline CDR1 is SGHTS and CDR2 is YDEGEE. The V gene end was trimmed by 2 bases and the J gene end by 5 bases; junction bases not matched to a gene: 1. The CDR3 spells CASSFGTGNEKLFF. CDR3 sequence (DNA): TGTGCCAGCAGCTTCGGGACAGGGAATGAAAAACTGTTTTTT.

The chain combines TRBV25-1 with TRBJ1-6, with D uncertain. CDR1 and CDR2 (germline): MGHDK, SYGVNS. The V end lost 3 bases, the J end lost 0 bases, and 12 bases lay between the germline ends. The CDR3 covers 17 residues. The CDR3 is CASSDSRSSSYNSPLHF. CDR3 nucleotide sequence: TGTGCCAGCAGTGACAGTCGGAGCAGCTCCTATAATTCACCCCTCCACTTT.

The CDR3 reads CASSPRESYNEQFF. For the CDR3, the DNA is TGTGCCAGCTCACCACGAGAGTCTTACAATGAGCAGTTCTTC. The chain links TRBV18 to TRBJ2-1; no clear D gene. CDR1 and CDR2 from the germline V gene are KGHSH and LQKENI. The ends were cut back, 1 base at V and 4 bases at J, with 8 bases in the middle. This CDR3 is built from 14 residues.

The chain employs TRBV4-1 and TRBJ2-7; 14 nucleotides agree with TRBD2. V shed 2 bases, J shed 3 bases, and the junction held 3 bases outside the gene matches. The CDR3 consists of 16 residues. Looked up from germline, CDR1 is MGHRA and CDR2 is YSYEKL. This chain's CDR3 is CASSQFGLAGGYEQYF. CDR3 nucleotides: TGCGCCAGCAGCCAATTCGGACTAGCGGGGGGCTACGAGCAGTACTTC.

The chain combines TRBV2 with TRBJ1-2, with a tentative D call TRBD1 (6 bases). Germline values: CDR1 SNHLY, CDR2 FYNNEI. The CDR3 has 12 amino acids. Trimming stripped 8 bases from V and 7 bases from J, with 14 bases between. In DNA form, the CDR3 reads TGTGCCAGCGGGGGAGGGGGTTCTGGCTACACCTTC. Its protein product is CASGGGGSGYTF.

The rearrangement joins TRBV29-1 to TRBJ1-1; D unresolved. In germline, CDR1 is SQVTM, CDR2 ANQGSEA. V gave up 6 bases and J gave up 8 bases, with 10 bases separating them. There are 10 residues in the CDR3. The CDR3, as DNA: TGCAGCGTGTCACAGAGAGAAGCTTTCTTT. Residues: CSVSQREAFF.

The chain uses TRBV5-4 and TRBJ2-5; 7 nucleotides agree with TRBD1. The CDR3 is made up of 16 amino acids. Germline trimming cut 0 bases from V and 5 bases from J; bases unmatched to any gene: 10. Germline CDR1 SGHNT, CDR2 YYREEE (reference sequence). CDR3 region: CASSLAVQGFRETQYF. CDR3 sequence (DNA): TGTGCCAGCAGCTTGGCCGTACAGGGGTTCCGGGAGACCCAGTACTTC. The whole variable domain, filled in from reference TRBV5-4 and TRBJ2-5, reads ETGVTQSPTHLIKTRGQQVTLRCSSQSGHNTVSWYQQALGQGPQFIFQYYREEENGRGNFPPRFSGLQFPNYSSELNVNALELDDSALYLCASSLAVQGFRETQYFGPGTRLLVL.

The rearrangement joins TRBV28 to TRBJ2-5, with D maybe TRBD1 (5 bases). Germline loops: CDR1 MDHEN, CDR2 SYDVKM. The CDR3 consists of 17 residues. V was pared by 10 bases and J by 10 bases, with 34 bases between. Here the CDR3 DNA reads TGTGCCACCAACTCCCAGGGTAGGTTCGGTGGCGGCCCTATCCAGTACTTC. It encodes CATNSQGRFGGGPIQYF.

This clone has a single count. The gene calls are TRBV7-9 and TRBJ2-3; 8 nucleotides align to TRBD1. The CDR3 contains 15 residues. V lost 2 bases to trimming and J lost 1 base; unmatched junction nucleotides: 2. Looked up from germline, CDR1 is SEHNR and CDR2 is FQNEAQ (reference sequence). In DNA, the CDR3 is TGTGCCAGCAGCTTATCGACAGGGGGCACAGATACGCAGTATTTT. Translation: CASSLSTGGTDTQYF. The full variable domain, its missing parts supplied by reference TRBV7-9 and TRBJ2-3, is DTGVSQNPRHKITKRGQNVTFRCDPISEHNRLYWYRQTLGQGPEFLTYFQNEAQLEKSRLLSDRFSAERPKGSFSTLEIQRTEQGDSAMYLCASSLSTGGTDTQYFGPGTRLTVL.

The chain is built from TRBV27 and TRBJ2-7, with D perhaps matching TRBD1 (6 bases). V lost 3 bases and J lost 9, with 15 bases in between. Germline CDR1 reads MNHEY; CDR2 reads SMNVEV (reference sequence). CDR3 size: 13 residues. CDR3 DNA sequence: TGTGCCAGCAGTTTGGGGGCCCAGGCACTGCAGTACTTC. Protein sequence: CASSLGAQALQYF.

To note about this clone: Other DNA sequences of this sample code for an identical CDR3. The gene calls are TRBV4-1 and TRBJ1-1, with D possibly being TRBD1 (5 bases). Trimming removed 0 bases at V and 0 bases at J, with 11 bases between. The CDR3 is made up of 16 amino acids. Germline V gene sequence: CDR1 MGHRA, CDR2 YSYEKL. CDR3 residues: CASSQEGGDLNTEAFF. The CDR3 DNA follows: TGCGCCAGCAGCCAAGAGGGGGGGGATCTGAACACTGAAGCTTTCTTT.

The chain links TRBV27 to TRBJ2-2; D perhaps matches TRBD1 (5 bases). V gave up 0 bases and J gave up 6 bases, with 8 bases separating them. The CDR3 length is 14 residues. Germline values: CDR1 MNHEY, CDR2 SMNVEV (reference sequence). CDR3 nucleotides: TGTGCCAGCAGTTTATCAGCAGGGCCCGGGGAGCTGTTTTTT. This codes for CASSLSAGPGELFF.

V gene TRBV7-8 combines with J gene TRBJ2-1, with 11 bases matching TRBD2. The V segment lost 5 bases and the J segment 6 bases; nucleotides outside the gene matches: 6. The CDR3 consists of 15 residues. CDR1 is SGHVS and CDR2 is FQNEAQ in the germline V gene. This CDR3 reads CASSVTSGSFNEQFF. The CDR3, as DNA: TGTGCCAGCAGCGTCACTAGCGGGAGTTTCAATGAGCAGTTCTTC. Drawing the rest from reference TRBV7-8 and TRBJ2-1, the complete variable domain is GAGVSQSPRYKVAKRGQDVALRCDPISGHVSLFWYQQALGQGPEFLTYFQNEAQLDKSGLPSDRFFAERPEGSVSTLKIQRTQQEDSAVYLCASSVTSGSFNEQFFGPGTRLTVL.

This clone occurred a few times. The genes are TRBV4-3 and TRBJ1-5; perhaps TRBD1 as D (5 bases). The V and J ends lost 6 bases and 3 bases respectively, with 21 bases between them. The CDR3 contains 17 residues. The germline V gene encodes CDR1 LGHNA and CDR2 YSLEER. CDR3 loop: CASSPGSSPVNNQPQHF. For the CDR3, the DNA is TGCGCCAGCAGTCCAGGGTCGTCCCCCGTTAACAATCAGCCCCAGCATTTT.

This sequence joins TRBV5-7 and TRBJ1-5; no definite D call. TRBV5-7 is filed as an ORF, its function uncertain. V was pared by 4 bases and J by 2 bases, with 16 bases between. The CDR3 length is 16 residues. CDR3 bases: TGTGCCAGCAGCCCAAGGTCAGGTGGGCGCAATCAGCCCCAGCATTTT. Residues: CASSPRSGGRNQPQHF.

J is TRBJ2-1 and V is TRBV4-1; D may be TRBD2 (6 bases). Trimming left V 0 bases short and J 7 bases short, with 16 bases between. Germline V CDR1 and CDR2: MGHRA, YSYEKL. The CDR3 sequence is 16 residues long. In DNA form, the CDR3 reads TGCGCCAGCAGCCAAGAGATTTCGGGAGTCGGGAATGAGCAGTTCTTC. Its protein is CASSQEISGVGNEQFF.